Reported below is one TCR beta chain. The sample comes from a study of blood T cell repertoires in COVID-19. The length of the CDR3 is 16 residues. Trimming removed 4 bases from V and 1 base from J; junction bases left unmatched: 5. CDR1 is MNHEY, CDR2 SVGAGI, per germline. Profiled with immunoSEQ multiplex PCR; TCRdb holds only in-frame clones, not every one. The table records under 150,000 clones, approximately 81% of them present only once. The J gene is TRBJ2-2, the V gene TRBV6-5; TRBD2 matches at 8 bases. The material sequenced was peripheral blood. This TCR was recovered from a man aged 55 to 70 with acute or convalescent COVID-19. The CDR3 nucleotides are TGTGCCAGCAGTTCCCCGGCGGGAGGGAACACCGGGGAGCTGTTTTTT. Its protein is CASSSPAGGNTGELFF.